Each of the 29 T cell receptor beta chains below was sequenced from the same sample in a study of OX40 agonist ivuxolimab in advanced cancers. Profiled with immunoSEQ multiplex PCR; TCRdb holds only in-frame clones, not every one. Found here are about 20,000 clones, 78% of them singletons; the top ten hold 25% to 30%. The material sequenced was CD4+ or CD8+ T cells sorted from blood, taken in a trial of the OX40 agonist ivuxolimab. Receptor source: an adult with an advanced solid tumor such as melanoma, head and neck, liver or kidney cancer.

J is TRBJ2-5 and V is TRBV6-5; D might be TRBD1 (7 bases). The CDR3 has 14 amino acids. In germline, CDR1 is MNHEY, CDR2 SVGAGI. The V and J ends lost 2 bases and 5 bases respectively, with 12 bases between them. CDR3 loop: CASSYRQGGETQYF. As DNA, the CDR3 is TGTGCCAGCAGTTACCGACAGGGAGGCGAGACCCAGTACTTC.

CDR3 region: CASSPRLAGGPGNEQFF. In nucleotides, the CDR3 is TGTGCCAGCAGCCCCCGACTAGCGGGAGGGCCTGGGAATGAGCAGTTCTTC. This rearrangement joins TRBV7-9 to TRBJ2-1, with 14 positions matching TRBD2. This CDR3 has 17 residues. Germline V gene lookup returns CDR1 SEHNR and CDR2 FQNEAQ (reference sequence). V trimming: 5 bases; J trimming: 7 bases; junction bases outside the gene matches: 10.

The chain combines TRBV7-7 with TRBJ1-3; no firm D call. Looked up from germline, CDR1 is SSHAT and CDR2 is FNYEAQ (reference sequence). This CDR3 is 13 amino acids long. Trimming shortened V by 7 bases and J by 0 bases, and 7 bases separated the two germline ends. As DNA, the CDR3 is TGTGCCAGCACCCCCCACTCTGGAAACACCATATATTTT. This translates into CASTPHSGNTIYF.

The J gene is TRBJ1-1, the V gene TRBV28; 7 bases agree with TRBD1. The CDR3 length is 16 residues. CDR1 is MDHEN, CDR2 SYDVKM, per germline. Germline trimming cut 3 bases from V and 0 bases from J; bases unmatched to any gene: 7. The CDR3 sequence: CASSLASTGLNTEAFF. The CDR3 nucleotides are TGTGCCAGCAGTTTGGCTTCGACAGGGTTGAACACTGAAGCTTTCTTT.

This clone has a handful of counts. V gene TRBV19 combines with J gene TRBJ1-5; unclear D gene. CDR1 and CDR2 (germline): LNHDA, SQIVND (reference sequence). The CDR3 is made up of 13 amino acids. Trimming took off 3 bases at V and 4 bases at J, with 7 bases between the two ends. This chain's CDR3 is CASSMVDNQPQHF. Written as DNA, the CDR3 is TGTGCCAGTAGTATGGTCGATAATCAGCCCCAGCATTTT. Full variable domain (remainder filled in from reference TRBV19 and TRBJ1-5): DGGITQSPKYLFRKEGQNVTLSCEQNLNHDAMYWYRQDPGQGLRLIYYSQIVNDFQKGDIAEGYSVSREKKESFPLTVTSAQKNPTAFYLCASSMVDNQPQHFGDGTRLSIL.

Points on this clone: The germline gene is not matched at one end of the junction; a read error may be the cause. The CDR3 sequence is CASSLGLAGGLF. As DNA, the CDR3 is TGTGCCAGCAGCTTGGGACTAGCGGGGGGGCTCTTC. The chain links TRBV5-6 to TRBJ2-1; 14 nucleotides match TRBD2. Germline values: CDR1 SGHDT, CDR2 YYEEEE. This CDR3 has 12 residues.

This chain links TRBV10-3 with TRBJ1-2; 8 bases match TRBD1. The V segment lost 3 bases and the J segment 7 bases; nucleotides outside the gene matches: 10. CDR1 is ENHRY, CDR2 SYGVKD, per germline. This CDR3 has 15 amino acids. In DNA, the CDR3 is TGTGCCATCAGTGAATCTTTGACAGGGGCCTCTGGCTACACCTTC. Translated, it gives CAISESLTGASGYTF.

The rearrangement links TRBV11-2 to TRBJ1-2; tentatively, D is TRBD1 (6 bases). Germline-derived CDR1 and CDR2 are SGHAT and FQNNGV. With 4 bases removed from V and 0 bases from J, the gap between germline ends came to 12 bases. CDR3 size: 15 residues. The CDR3 region is CASSSLTGSNYGYTF. The CDR3 DNA follows: TGTGCCAGCAGCTCCCTGACAGGTTCTAACTATGGCTACACCTTC.

In its sample, this clone was seen a few times. The chain links TRBV6-5 to TRBJ2-7; TRBD1 matches at 10 bases. There are 15 residues in the CDR3. Trimming at V came to 6 bases and at J to 4 bases, leaving 9 bases not matched to a gene. Germline lookup yields CDR1 MNHEY and CDR2 SVGAGI. CDR3 DNA sequence: TGTGCCAGCAGCATAGGGACAGGGGCAGGGTACGAGCAGTACTTC. It encodes CASSIGTGAGYEQYF.

The chain joins TRBV19 to TRBJ1-3, with D possibly TRBD1 on 5 matching bases. The CDR3 has 14 amino acids. CDR1 is LNHDA and CDR2 is SQIVND in the germline V gene (reference sequence). Deletions cut 8 bases from V and 0 bases from J, with 11 bases between. CDR3 residues: CASSGTGSGNTIYF. The CDR3 DNA reads as TGTGCCAGTTCCGGGACCGGCTCTGGAAACACCATATATTTT. Variable domain in full (rest from reference TRBV19 and TRBJ1-3): DGGITQSPKYLFRKEGQNVTLSCEQNLNHDAMYWYRQDPGQGLRLIYYSQIVNDFQKGDIAEGYSVSREKKESFPLTVTSAQKNPTAFYLCASSGTGSGNTIYFGEGSWLTVV.

V usage is TRBV9 and J usage is TRBJ2-1; D is undetermined. Trimming removed 6 bases at V and 4 bases at J, with 17 bases between. The CDR3 loop spans 15 amino acids. Germline CDR1 reads SGDLS; CDR2 reads YYNGEE. The CDR3 protein is CASNPSGERYNEQFF. DNA of the CDR3: TGTGCCAGCAACCCCAGTGGCGAGCGTTACAATGAGCAGTTCTTC.

This clone was seen a single time. The chain couples TRBV27 to TRBJ2-1; D gene ambiguous. V lost 2 bases to trimming and J lost 4 bases, with 6 bases between them. Germline V gene sequence: CDR1 MNHEY, CDR2 SMNVEV (reference sequence). The length of the CDR3 is 13 residues. CDR3 nucleotide sequence: TGTGCCAGCAGTTTAACCAGATACAATGAGCAGTTCTTC. This gives the protein CASSLTRYNEQFF.

This clone was observed a handful of times. This chain connects TRBV2 to TRBJ1-5; D remains unclear. V was cut by 4 bases and J by 11 bases, with 15 bases left in between. The CDR3 runs to 13 residues. CDR1 and CDR2 (germline): SNHLY, FYNNEI. The CDR3 coding sequence is TGTGCCAGCAGTGCTCAGTCGTTTTGGGCCCAGCATTTT. Its translation: CASSAQSFWAQHF.

V and J are TRBV29-1 and TRBJ2-2; TRBD2 is a possible D gene (7 bases). This CDR3 has 15 amino acids. Trimming left V 1 base short and J 2 bases short, with 11 bases between. From germline, CDR1 is SQVTM and CDR2 ANQGSEA. CDR3 DNA sequence: TGCAGCGTTGAAGCGGGGGGCGCAAACACCGGGGAGCTGTTTTTT. Residues: CSVEAGGANTGELFF.

The genes are TRBV11-2 and TRBJ2-1; possible D gene TRBD2, 5 bases. The V end was cut by 7 bases, the J end by 0 bases, with 19 bases between. Germline-derived CDR1 and CDR2 are SGHAT and FQNNGV. The CDR3 sequence is 17 residues long. In nucleotides, the CDR3 is TGTGCCAGCACCCTCTTGTATAGTGGGAGCTCCTACAATGAGCAGTTCTTC. Encoded protein: CASTLLYSGSSYNEQFF.

Relative to its sample, this clone is medium-sized. The J gene is TRBJ1-4, the V gene TRBV5-6; D unclear. V was shortened by 1 base and J by 8 bases, with 9 bases between the two germline ends. CDR3 length equals 13 residues. Germline CDR1 SGHDT, CDR2 YYEEEE. CDR3 coding DNA: TGTGCCAGCAGCTTGATTACCGTGGAAAAACTGTTTTTT. It encodes CASSLITVEKLFF.

The V call is TRBV19, the J call TRBJ2-1; D is perhaps TRBD2 (6 bases). V lost 3 bases to trimming and J lost 9 bases, with 9 bases between them. CDR1 is LNHDA, CDR2 SQIVND, per germline (reference sequence). The length of the CDR3 is 12 residues. The CDR3 nucleotides are TGTGCCAGTAGTATGGGAGCGGGTGAGCAGTTCTTC. Translation gives CASSMGAGEQFF.

The chain joins TRBV9 to TRBJ2-3, with TRBD2 matching over 13 bases. J gave up 4 bases and V 4 bases, and 6 bases lay outside the gene matches. Germline assignment: CDR1 SGDLS and CDR2 YYNGEE. The CDR3 length is 16 residues. CDR3 region: CASSLGLAGASDTQYF. The CDR3 DNA sequence: TGTGCCAGCAGCCTTGGACTAGCGGGAGCATCAGATACGCAGTATTTT.

The chain recombines TRBV9 with TRBJ2-7, with D tentatively TRBD2 (5 bases). V was pared by 4 bases and J by 0 bases, with 14 bases between. The germline V gene encodes CDR1 SGDLS and CDR2 YYNGEE. This CDR3 contains 15 residues. The CDR3 DNA reads TGTGCCAGCAGCCCTAGCCGGAAGAGCTCCTACGAGCAGTACTTC. It yields the protein CASSPSRKSSYEQYF.

The CDR3 is CASSQEGAPNEQFF. The CDR3 nucleotides read TGCGCCAGCAGCCAGGAAGGTGCACCAAATGAGCAGTTCTTC. The chain carries TRBV4-3 and TRBJ2-1; D uncertain. The CDR3 contains 14 residues. Per germline, CDR1 LGHNA and CDR2 YSLEER. V lost 3 bases, J lost 7 bases, and 13 bases lay in between.

The chain carries TRBV7-2 and TRBJ1-2, with a tentative D call TRBD1 (5 bases). Looked up from germline, CDR1 is SGHTA and CDR2 is FQGNSA. This CDR3 has 14 amino acids. The V and J ends lost 5 bases and 7 bases respectively, with 17 bases between them. This CDR3 reads CASSPLGGRSGYTF. CDR3 sequence (DNA): TGTGCCAGCAGCCCCCTCGGGGGGAGGTCTGGCTACACCTTC.

J is TRBJ2-1 and V is TRBV6-5, with 9 bases identical to TRBD2. The V segment lost 10 bases and the J segment 8 bases; nucleotides outside the gene matches: 9. Germline assignment: CDR1 MNHEY and CDR2 SVGAGI. This CDR3 contains 13 residues. The DNA of the CDR3 is TGTGCCACCCGACTAGCGGTCTGGGATGAGCAGTTCTTC. This translates into CATRLAVWDEQFF.

The V call is TRBV9, the J call TRBJ1-6, with a possible D match to TRBD1 (6 bases). The CDR3 has 14 amino acids. Trimming removed 4 bases at V and 9 bases at J, with 14 bases between. CDR1 is SGDLS, CDR2 YYNGEE, per germline. CDR3 amino acids: CASSLGGPISPLHF. The CDR3 DNA follows: TGTGCCAGCAGCCTAGGGGGGCCCATTTCACCCCTCCACTTT. Complete variable domain (other parts from reference TRBV9 and TRBJ1-6): DSGVTQTPKHLITATGQRVTLRCSPRSGDLSVYWYQQSLDQGLQFLIQYYNGEERAKGNILERFSAQQFPDLHSELNLSSLELGDSALYFCASSLGGPISPLHFGNGTRLTVT.

This chain's CDR3 is CASSSGARGYTF. DNA of the CDR3: TGTGCCAGCAGCTCGGGGGCGAGAGGCTACACCTTC. The J gene is TRBJ1-2, the V gene TRBV14; the D gene is possibly TRBD1 (6 bases). Trimming stripped 5 bases from V and 8 bases from J, with 12 bases between. CDR1 and CDR2 (germline): SGHDN, FVKESK. CDR3 length: 12 residues.

The V call is TRBV7-8, the J call TRBJ2-2; TRBD2 aligns across 12 bases. The CDR3 is made up of 17 amino acids. CDR1 SGHVS and CDR2 FQNEAQ come from the germline V gene. The ends lost 4 bases at V and 5 bases at J; junction bases unmatched: 8. CDR3 amino acids: CASSWASSGRGTGELFF. CDR3 nucleotide sequence: TGTGCCAGCAGCTGGGCTTCTAGCGGGAGGGGGACCGGGGAGCTGTTTTTT.

The rearrangement links TRBV7-6 to TRBJ2-1; 8 bases align to TRBD2. Germline loops: CDR1 SGHVS, CDR2 FNYEAQ. The CDR3 loop spans 15 amino acids. V shed 6 bases and J 4 bases; nucleotides not matched to a gene: 8. The CDR3 spells CASSSPGGHYNEQFF. The CDR3 nucleotides are TGTGCCAGCAGTTCACCGGGGGGGCATTACAATGAGCAGTTCTTC.

The chain employs TRBV4-1 and TRBJ1-1, with 7 bases fitting TRBD1. In germline, CDR1 is MGHRA, CDR2 YSYEKL. CDR3 size: 18 residues. After removal of 4 bases from V and 0 bases from J, the junction contained 14 bases not matched to a gene. The CDR3: CASSPQASGGTVNTEAFF. The DNA for the CDR3 is TGCGCCAGCAGCCCTCAGGCATCCGGGGGGACAGTGAACACTGAAGCTTTCTTT.

This clone was seen a few times. CDR3 DNA: TGCGCCAGCAGTCCTAACCGAGACGAGCAGTACTTC. Protein product: CASSPNRDEQYF. The chain is built from TRBV5-1 and TRBJ2-7, with D hard to call. Trimming pared 5 bases from V and 5 bases from J, leaving 11 bases between. The CDR3 sequence is 12 residues long. CDR1 is SGHRS, CDR2 YFSETQ, per germline.

The J gene is TRBJ2-2, the V gene TRBV4-3; 10 bases are shared with TRBD2. V gave up 1 base and J gave up 7 bases; unmatched junction bases: 9. Germline CDR1 and CDR2: LGHNA and YSLEER. The CDR3 is 17 residues long. CDR3 region: CASSQGLAGVLGGELFF. CDR3 coding DNA: TGCGCCAGCAGCCAAGGCCTAGCGGGGGTCTTGGGCGGGGAGCTGTTTTTT.